The source of this T cell receptor (beta chain) is a study of neurological immune-mediated disorders. General study results and limits: Multiple sclerosis was found to have the least TCR clonal expansion, below healthy controls, and HTLV-1-associated myelopathy the most. Private repertoires in all groups were suggested by the absence of shared CDR3 amino acid sequences among expanded clones across subjects.

Synthesis of cDNA was accomplished via 5'RACE employing 10-nucleotide random UMIs. TCRdb redid the calling of the 5' RACE reads with MiXCR, one entry per CDR3 protein. The data contain 35,000 to 40,000 distinct CDR3 sequences, around 10% of them singletons. This clonotype came up many times. Its antigen is still unknown. There were 1 million CD4+ or CD8+ T cells used in the sorted libraries. V lost 2 bases and J 2 bases, leaving 12 bases between the germline ends. The CDR3 runs to 15 residues. The chain joins TRBV12-3 or TRBV12-4 to TRBJ1-1; the D is unclear. The sample comprised CD4+ T cells from blood. This receptor was obtained from a woman under 40 with HTLV-1-associated myelopathy (HAM/TSP). This CDR3 reads CASSLTAAYNTEAFF. For the CDR3, the DNA is TGTGCCAGCAGTTTAACGGCAGCCTACAACACTGAAGCTTTCTTT.